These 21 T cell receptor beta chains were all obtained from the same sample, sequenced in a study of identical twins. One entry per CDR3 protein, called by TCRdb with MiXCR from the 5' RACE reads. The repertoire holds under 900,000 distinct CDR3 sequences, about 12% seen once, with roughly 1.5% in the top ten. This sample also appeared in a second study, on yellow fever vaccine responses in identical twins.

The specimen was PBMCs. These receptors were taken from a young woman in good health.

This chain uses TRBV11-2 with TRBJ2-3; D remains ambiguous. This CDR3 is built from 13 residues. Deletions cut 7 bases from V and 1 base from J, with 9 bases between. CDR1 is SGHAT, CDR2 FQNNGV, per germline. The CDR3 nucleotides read TGTGCCAGCACCAACCAGGGCACAGATACGCAGTATTTT. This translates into CASTNQGTDTQYF.

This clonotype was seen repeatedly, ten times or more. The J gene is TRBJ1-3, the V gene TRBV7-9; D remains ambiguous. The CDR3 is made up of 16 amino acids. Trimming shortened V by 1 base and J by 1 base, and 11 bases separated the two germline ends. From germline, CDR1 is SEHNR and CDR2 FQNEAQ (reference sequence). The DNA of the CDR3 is TGTGCCAGCAGCTTAGGGCAGCTCGATTCTGGAAACACCATATATTTT. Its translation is CASSLGQLDSGNTIYF.

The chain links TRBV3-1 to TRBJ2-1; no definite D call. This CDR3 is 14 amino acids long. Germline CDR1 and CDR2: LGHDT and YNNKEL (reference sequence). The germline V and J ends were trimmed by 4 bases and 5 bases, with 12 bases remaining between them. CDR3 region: CASSRRGTNNEQFF. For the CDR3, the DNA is TGTGCCAGCAGCCGGCGCGGCACTAACAATGAGCAGTTCTTC.

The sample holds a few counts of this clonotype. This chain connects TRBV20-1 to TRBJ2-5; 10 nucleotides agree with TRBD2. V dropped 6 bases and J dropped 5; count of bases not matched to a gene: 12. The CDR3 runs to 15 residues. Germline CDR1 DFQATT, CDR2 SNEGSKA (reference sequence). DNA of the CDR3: TGCAGTGCCGGGGGGGCTAGCGGGAGCGGGGAGACCCAGTACTTC. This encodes CSAGGASGSGETQYF.

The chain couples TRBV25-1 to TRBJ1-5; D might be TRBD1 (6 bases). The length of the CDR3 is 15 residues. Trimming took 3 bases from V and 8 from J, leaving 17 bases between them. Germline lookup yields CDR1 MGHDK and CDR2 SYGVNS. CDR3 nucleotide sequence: TGTGCCAGCAGTGACCACGGGGGGGCGAGCGAGCCCCAGCATTTT. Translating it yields CASSDHGGASEPQHF.

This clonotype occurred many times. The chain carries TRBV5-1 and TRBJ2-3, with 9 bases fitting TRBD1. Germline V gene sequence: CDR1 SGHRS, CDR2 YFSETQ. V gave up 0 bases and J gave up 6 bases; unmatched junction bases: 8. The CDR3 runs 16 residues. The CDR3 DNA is TGCGCCAGCAGCTTGGGAACAGGGGGCTCTGGGGATACGCAGTATTTT. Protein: CASSLGTGGSGDTQYF.

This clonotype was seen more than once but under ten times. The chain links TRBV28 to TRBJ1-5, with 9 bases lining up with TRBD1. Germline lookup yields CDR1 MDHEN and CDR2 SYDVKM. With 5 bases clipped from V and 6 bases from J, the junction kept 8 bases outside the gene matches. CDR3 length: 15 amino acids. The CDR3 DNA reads TGTGCCAGCAGTACCTCGGGACAGGGACGTCAGCCCCAGCATTTT. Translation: CASSTSGQGRQPQHF.

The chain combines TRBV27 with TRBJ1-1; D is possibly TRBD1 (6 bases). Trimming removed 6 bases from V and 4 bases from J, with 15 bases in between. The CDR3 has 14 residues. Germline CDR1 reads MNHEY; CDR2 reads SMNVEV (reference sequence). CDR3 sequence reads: CASSLQQGTTEAFF. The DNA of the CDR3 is TGTGCCAGCAGCCTCCAACAGGGTACCACTGAAGCTTTCTTT.

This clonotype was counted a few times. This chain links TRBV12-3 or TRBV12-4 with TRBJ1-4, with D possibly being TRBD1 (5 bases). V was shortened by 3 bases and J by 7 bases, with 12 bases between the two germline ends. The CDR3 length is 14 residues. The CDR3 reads CASSFSRGAEKLFF. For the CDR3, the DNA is TGTGCCAGCAGTTTTTCTCGAGGGGCTGAAAAACTGTTTTTT.

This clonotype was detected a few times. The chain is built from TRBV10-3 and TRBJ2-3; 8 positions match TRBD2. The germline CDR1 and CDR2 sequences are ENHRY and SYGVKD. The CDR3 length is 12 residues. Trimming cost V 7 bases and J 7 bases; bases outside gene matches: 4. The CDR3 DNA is TGTGCCATCAAAAGCGGGGGAAATACGCAGTATTTT. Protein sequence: CAIKSGGNTQYF.

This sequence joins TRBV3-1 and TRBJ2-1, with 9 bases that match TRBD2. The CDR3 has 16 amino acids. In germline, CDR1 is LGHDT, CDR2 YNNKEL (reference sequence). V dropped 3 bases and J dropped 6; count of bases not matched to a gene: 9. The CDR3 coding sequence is TGTGCCAGCAGCCACGATTATGCGGGGGGGACCAATGAGCAGTTCTTC. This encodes CASSHDYAGGTNEQFF.

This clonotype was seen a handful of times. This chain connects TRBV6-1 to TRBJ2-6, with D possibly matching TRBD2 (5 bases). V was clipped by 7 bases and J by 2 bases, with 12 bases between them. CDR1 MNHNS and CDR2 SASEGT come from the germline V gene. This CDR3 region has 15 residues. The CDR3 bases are TGTGCCAGCACCCGGGGTACCCCTGGGGCCAACGTCCTGACTTTC. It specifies CASTRGTPGANVLTF.

DNA for the CDR3: TGTGCCAGCAGCGCGACAGGGGCCGGCTCCTACGAGCAGTACTTC. Protein: CASSATGAGSYEQYF. The V gene is TRBV7-9, the J gene TRBJ2-7; 8 nucleotides match TRBD1. The V segment lost 5 bases and the J segment 0 bases; nucleotides outside the gene matches: 6. Germline V gene data show CDR1 as SEHNR and CDR2 as FQNEAQ (reference sequence). The CDR3 contains 15 residues.

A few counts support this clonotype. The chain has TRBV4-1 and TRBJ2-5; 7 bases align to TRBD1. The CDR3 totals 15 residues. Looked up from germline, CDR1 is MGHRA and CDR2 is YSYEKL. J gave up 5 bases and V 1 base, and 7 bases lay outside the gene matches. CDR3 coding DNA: TGCGCCAGCAGCCAAGCCTTTACAGGGGTGGAGACCCAGTACTTC. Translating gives CASSQAFTGVETQYF.

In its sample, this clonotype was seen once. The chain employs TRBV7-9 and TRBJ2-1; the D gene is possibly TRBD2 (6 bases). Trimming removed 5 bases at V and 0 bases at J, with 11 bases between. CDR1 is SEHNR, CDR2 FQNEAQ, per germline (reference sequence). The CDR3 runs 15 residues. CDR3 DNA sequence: TGTGCCAGCAGCCGGCAGACTAGCTCCTACAATGAGCAGTTCTTC. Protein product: CASSRQTSSYNEQFF.

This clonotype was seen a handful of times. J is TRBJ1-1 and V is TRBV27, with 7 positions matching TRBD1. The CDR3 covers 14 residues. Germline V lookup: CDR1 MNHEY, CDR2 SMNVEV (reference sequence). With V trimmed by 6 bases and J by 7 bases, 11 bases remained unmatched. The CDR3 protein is CASSPDRYLDEAFF. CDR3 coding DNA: TGTGCCAGCAGCCCGGACAGGTACCTCGATGAAGCTTTCTTT.

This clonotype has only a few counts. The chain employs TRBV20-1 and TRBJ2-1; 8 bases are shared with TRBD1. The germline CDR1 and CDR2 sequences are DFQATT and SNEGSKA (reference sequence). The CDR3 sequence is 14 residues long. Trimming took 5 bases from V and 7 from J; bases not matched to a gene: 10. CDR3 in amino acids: CSARHQGAGNEQFF. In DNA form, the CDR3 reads TGCAGTGCTCGACATCAGGGGGCTGGAAATGAGCAGTTCTTC.

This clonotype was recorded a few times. The CDR3 coding sequence is TGTGCCAGCAGTTATCGCCCTAGCGAAGCCTACGAGCAGTACTTC. Its protein is CASSYRPSEAYEQYF. This chain uses TRBV6-5 with TRBJ2-7; D possibly corresponds to TRBD2 (6 bases). Trimming left V 3 bases short and J 2 bases short, with 14 bases between. The CDR3 is made up of 15 amino acids. Germline loops: CDR1 MNHEY, CDR2 SVGAGI.

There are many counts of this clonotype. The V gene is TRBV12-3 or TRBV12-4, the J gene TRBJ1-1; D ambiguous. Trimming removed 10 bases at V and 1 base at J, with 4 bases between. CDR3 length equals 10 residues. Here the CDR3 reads CATENTEAFF. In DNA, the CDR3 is TGTGCCACCGAGAACACTGAAGCTTTCTTT.

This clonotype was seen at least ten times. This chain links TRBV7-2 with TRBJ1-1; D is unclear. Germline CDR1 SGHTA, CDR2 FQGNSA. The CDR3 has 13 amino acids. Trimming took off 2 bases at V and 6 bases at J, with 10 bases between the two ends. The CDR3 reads CASSLRSAPEAFF. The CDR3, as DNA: TGTGCCAGCAGCTTAAGGTCGGCACCTGAAGCTTTCTTT.

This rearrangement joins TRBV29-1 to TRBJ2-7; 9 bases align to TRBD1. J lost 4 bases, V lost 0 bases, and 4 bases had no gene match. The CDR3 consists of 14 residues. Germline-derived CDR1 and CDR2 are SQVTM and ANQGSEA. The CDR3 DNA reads TGCAGCGTTGAAGAGGGGACAGGGTTTTACGAGCAGTACTTC. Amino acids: CSVEEGTGFYEQYF.